Listed here is a single TCR beta chain. Its target is not known. The data are from a study of T cells in Graves' hyperthyroidism and ophthalmopathy. RNA transcripts were the template for amplifying TCR beta CDR3 regions. HTBI primers were used for first-round RT-PCR of the TCR CDR3. MiXCR was run by TCRdb on the multiplex PCR reads, yielding one entry per CDR3 protein. The repertoire has about 720,000 distinct CDR3 sequences, approximately 16% of them found once; the top ten carry 8.4%. Trimming took off 3 bases at V and 0 bases at J, with 12 bases between the two ends. The CDR3 extends over 16 amino acids. Findings and limits, study-wide: The model made its ophthalmopathy prediction, and onset followed a median approximately six months later.

Among the patients, aged 18 to 65, hyperthyroidism was newly diagnosed and had lasted under 2 months. The diagnostic basis comprised clinical symptoms, serum thyroxine and TRAb, thyroid ultrasound and orbital computed tomography. Sequencing input: blood. The receptor comes from a man aged 18 to 30 with Graves' hyperthyroidism. The chain combines TRBV12-3 or TRBV12-4 with TRBJ2-4; D not resolved. In nucleotides, the CDR3 is TGTGCCAGCAGTTTCGGTGACGGCCTAGCCAAAAACATTCAGTACTTC. This gives the protein CASSFGDGLAKNIQYF.